The next 27 T cell receptor beta chains were all read from a single sample in a study of T-cell memory formation after mild COVID-19. TCRdb processed the 5' RACE reads anew with MiXCR; each CDR3 protein has one entry. The data contain approximately 60,000 distinct CDR3 sequences, about 9.4% of them singletons. The sample comprised PBMCs or a T cell subset sorted from them (not recorded which). The receptors stem from a man younger than 30 who had mild COVID-19 (a few samples of this study predate the infection). Cell type and time point are not known.

This clonotype has more than one count but fewer than ten. The chain recombines TRBV12-3 or TRBV12-4 with TRBJ1-2; possibly TRBD1 for D (6 bases). The length of the CDR3 is 14 residues. V lost 8 bases and J 2 bases, leaving 15 bases between the germline ends. The CDR3 sequence is CASQSPTGNYGYTF. Here the CDR3 DNA reads TGTGCCAGCCAAAGCCCAACAGGGAACTATGGCTACACCTTC.

This clonotype was counted between two and nine times. The V gene is TRBV2, the J gene TRBJ2-7, with D possibly matching TRBD2 (7 bases). Germline V gene data show CDR1 as SNHLY and CDR2 as FYNNEI. The CDR3 is 16 amino acids. Trimming shortened V by 8 bases and J by 2 bases, and 22 bases separated the two germline ends. CDR3 region: CASQTAGRGQTYEQYF. The CDR3 DNA follows: TGTGCCAGCCAGACGGCGGGGCGGGGGCAAACCTACGAGCAGTACTTC.

The chain couples TRBV6-1 to TRBJ2-5, with TRBD1 identical over 7 bases. The germline V gene has CDR1 MNHNS and CDR2 SASEGT. The junction had 2 bases not matched to a gene; V was cut back by 5 bases and J by 2 bases. The CDR3 totals 13 residues. The CDR3 reads CASSTGEQETQYF. The DNA of the CDR3 is TGTGCCAGCAGTACAGGGGAACAAGAGACCCAGTACTTC.

This sequence joins TRBV24-1 and TRBJ2-3; maybe TRBD2 (5 bases). Trimming pared 4 bases from V and 0 bases from J, leaving 13 bases between. CDR3 length: 16 residues. Germline CDR1 and CDR2: KGHDR and SFDVKD. The CDR3 DNA follows: TGTGCCACCAGTGAGGCGCCGGGGTTTAGCACAGATACGCAGTATTTT. As protein: CATSEAPGFSTDTQYF.

V gene TRBV10-3 combines with J gene TRBJ2-7, with D tentatively TRBD1 (5 bases). V gave up 4 bases and J gave up 5 bases, with 15 bases separating them. Looked up from germline, CDR1 is ENHRY and CDR2 is SYGVKD. The CDR3 is 14 residues long. DNA of the CDR3: TGTGCCATCAGTGTATCGCAGGGTTTCAACGAGCAGTACTTC. Translated, it gives CAISVSQGFNEQYF.

This clonotype occurred many times. The gene calls are TRBV5-1 and TRBJ2-1; TRBD2 matches 8 bases. The J segment lost 6 bases and the V segment lost 4 bases, leaving 9 bases of the junction unmatched. In germline, CDR1 is SGHRS, CDR2 YFSETQ. The CDR3 totals 15 residues. CDR3 protein: CASSRPGLETNEQFF. As DNA, the CDR3 is TGCGCCAGCAGCAGGCCGGGACTAGAGACCAATGAGCAGTTCTTC.

This clonotype is categorized as medium-sized. This chain connects TRBV5-6 to TRBJ2-1; 7 bases are shared with TRBD1. CDR3 length: 14 residues. Germline assignment: CDR1 SGHDT and CDR2 YYEEEE. V lost 4 bases, J lost 5 bases, and 6 bases stayed unmatched. The CDR3, as DNA: TGTGCCAGCAGCCCGCCGGGACAGCACAATGAGCAGTTCTTC. The encoded protein is CASSPPGQHNEQFF.

This clonotype was picked up a small number of times. This sequence joins TRBV7-2 and TRBJ1-5, with D hard to call. Trimming pared 2 bases from V and 1 base from J, leaving 9 bases between. Germline V gene sequence: CDR1 SGHTA, CDR2 FQGNSA. CDR3 length equals 15 residues. As DNA, the CDR3 is TGTGCCAGCAGCTTACTTTTGGACAGCAATCAGCCCCAGCATTTT. Residues: CASSLLLDSNQPQHF.

This clonotype was seen a few times. The J gene is TRBJ2-5, the V gene TRBV12-3 or TRBV12-4; 11 bases match TRBD2. J lost 2 bases, V lost 5 bases, and 16 bases had no gene match. This CDR3 contains 19 residues. CDR3 nucleotide sequence: TGTGCCAGCAGTCGACCAACCGATCTAGCGGGGGGTAGTCAAGAGACCCAGTACTTC. Encoded protein: CASSRPTDLAGGSQETQYF.

The genes are TRBV28 and TRBJ1-5, with TRBD1 as a possible D gene (6 bases). Germline CDR1 is MDHEN and CDR2 is SYDVKM. The CDR3 spans 12 residues. Trimming pared 4 bases from V and 16 bases from J, leaving 17 bases between. In DNA form, the CDR3 reads TGTGCCAGCAGTTCGTCGGGACAAACGTGTCATTTT. Translating it yields CASSSSGQTCHF.

The chain carries TRBV18 and TRBJ2-1; 10 nucleotides match TRBD1. J was trimmed by 4 bases and V by 3 bases; bases with no gene match: 6. The CDR3 has 16 amino acids. From germline, CDR1 is KGHSH and CDR2 LQKENI. CDR3 amino acids: CASSPPGTGDYNEQFF. CDR3 bases: TGTGCCAGCTCACCGCCCGGGACAGGGGATTACAATGAGCAGTTCTTC.

In its sample, this clonotype was seen a few times. This chain connects TRBV6-5 to TRBJ1-2, with 7 nucleotides matching TRBD1. The germline CDR1 and CDR2 sequences are MNHEY and SVGAGI. The CDR3 contains 13 residues. V shed 5 bases, J shed 3 bases, and the junction held 3 bases outside the gene matches. The CDR3 DNA sequence: TGTGCCAGCAGTACCAGGGGGTACTATGGCTACACCTTC. Translated, it gives CASSTRGYYGYTF.

This clonotype was observed a handful of times. The chain is built from TRBV20-1 and TRBJ1-2, with D perhaps matching TRBD1 (6 bases). Per the germline V gene, CDR1 is DFQATT and CDR2 is SNEGSKA (reference sequence). The CDR3 is 13 amino acids. Trimming removed 7 bases from V and 7 bases from J, with 19 bases in between. CDR3 sequence: CSDRDPGSGGYTF. The CDR3 DNA is TGCAGTGACAGGGACCCAGGGTCTGGTGGCTACACCTTC.

Concerning this clonotype itself: A much larger clone sits a single nucleotide away, making a read error possible. The CDR3, as DNA: TGCGCCAGCACAGGCGGGACGAACACCGGGGAGATGTTTTTT. This translates into CASTGGTNTGEMFF. The genes are TRBV5-1 and TRBJ2-2; tentatively, D is TRBD2 (6 bases). The germline CDR1 and CDR2 sequences are SGHRS and YFSETQ. The CDR3 is made up of 14 amino acids.

The gene calls are TRBV12-3 or TRBV12-4 and TRBJ2-5, with 8 bases that match TRBD2. The V gene end was trimmed by 3 bases and the J gene end by 5 bases; junction bases not matched to a gene: 8. The CDR3 runs to 15 residues. This CDR3 reads CASSLVRGAGETQYF. DNA for the CDR3: TGTGCCAGCAGTTTGGTGCGGGGGGCTGGGGAGACCCAGTACTTC.

This chain joins TRBV6-2 or TRBV6-3 and TRBJ1-4; TRBD1 might be the D (5 bases). Germline-derived CDR1 and CDR2 are MNHEY and SVGEGT. V lost 2 bases and J lost 8, with 12 bases in between. The CDR3 spans 14 residues. The CDR3 is CASSYGAKAEKLFF. As DNA, the CDR3 is TGTGCCAGCAGTTACGGGGCTAAAGCGGAAAAACTGTTTTTT.

This clonotype has only a few counts. V and J are TRBV4-1 and TRBJ2-2; a possible D gene is TRBD1 (7 bases). Per the germline V gene, CDR1 is MGHRA and CDR2 is YSYEKL. The CDR3 contains 16 residues. V lost 0 bases, J lost 4 bases, and 12 bases lay in between. The CDR3 DNA reads TGCGCCAGCAGCCAAGATCCAGGGGGAGGCACCGGGGAGCTGTTTTTT. Amino acids: CASSQDPGGGTGELFF.

The V call is TRBV3-1, the J call TRBJ2-1; D unclear. The V end was cut by 2 bases, the J end by 7 bases, with 6 bases between. The CDR3 has 12 amino acids. CDR1 and CDR2 (germline): LGHDT, YNNKEL (reference sequence). CDR3 loop: CASSQYDNEQFF. The CDR3 DNA follows: TGTGCCAGCAGCCAATATGATAATGAGCAGTTCTTC.

This rearrangement joins TRBV6-5 to TRBJ2-1; the D gene is possibly TRBD2 (6 bases). Trimming removed 6 bases at V and 4 bases at J, with 13 bases between. There are 14 residues in the CDR3. The germline V gene encodes CDR1 MNHEY and CDR2 SVGAGI. CDR3 DNA sequence: TGTGCCAGCAGCCTCTCCGCGGGGTACAATGAGCAGTTCTTC. Its translation is CASSLSAGYNEQFF.

This clonotype was found a few times. The chain carries TRBV5-1 and TRBJ2-7, with a possible D match to TRBD2 (5 bases). Trimming removed 6 bases from V and 6 bases from J, with 16 bases in between. The CDR3 contains 13 residues. In germline, CDR1 is SGHRS, CDR2 YFSETQ. CDR3 nucleotides: TGCGCCAGCAATTTGGACCACGCGGGCGAGCAGTACTTC. It is translated as CASNLDHAGEQYF.

This chain uses TRBV24-1 with TRBJ1-1; D perhaps matches TRBD1 (5 bases). Looked up from germline, CDR1 is KGHDR and CDR2 is SFDVKD. The CDR3 loop spans 13 amino acids. The V end lost 7 bases, the J end lost 6 bases, and 14 bases lay between the germline ends. This chain's CDR3 is CATRSRVGAEAFF. DNA of the CDR3: TGTGCCACCAGGTCGCGGGTAGGGGCTGAAGCTTTCTTT.

This sequence joins TRBV19 and TRBJ1-1; D is uncertain. With 6 bases removed from V and 3 bases from J, the gap between germline ends came to 17 bases. Looked up from germline, CDR1 is LNHDA and CDR2 is SQIVND (reference sequence). The CDR3 loop spans 15 amino acids. CDR3 protein: CASSPSTQRDTEAFF. In DNA, the CDR3 is TGTGCCAGTAGCCCCAGCACGCAAAGGGACACTGAAGCTTTCTTT.

The rearrangement joins TRBV7-2 to TRBJ1-5, with D possibly matching TRBD1 (6 bases). The CDR3 has 17 residues. The V end was cut by 4 bases, the J end by 1 base, with 17 bases between. Germline V gene data show CDR1 as SGHTA and CDR2 as FQGNSA. The CDR3 reads CASSWSGAGWSNQPQHF. CDR3 sequence (DNA): TGTGCCAGCAGCTGGTCGGGGGCAGGTTGGAGCAATCAGCCCCAGCATTTT.

This clonotype was counted only a few times. V is TRBV7-2 and J is TRBJ2-3; either TRBD1 or TRBD2 may supply D (6 bases each). The CDR3 loop spans 13 amino acids. The germline V gene encodes CDR1 SGHTA and CDR2 FQGNSA. V lost 8 bases and J lost 10, with 19 bases in between. The CDR3 nucleotides read TGTGCCAGCTCACAGGGCGGGAATCGTGCGCAGTATTTT. Translation gives CASSQGGNRAQYF.

This clonotype was counted between two and nine times. CDR3 loop: CSARGTPPKNIQYF. CDR3 sequence (DNA): TGCAGTGCTAGAGGGACACCGCCCAAAAACATTCAGTACTTC. The rearrangement links TRBV20-1 to TRBJ2-4, with D tentatively TRBD1 (5 bases). This CDR3 spans 14 amino acids. Deletions cut 1 base from V and 2 bases from J, with 9 bases between. CDR1 DFQATT and CDR2 SNEGSKA come from the germline V gene (reference sequence).

In this sample, this clonotype turned up a few times. The rearrangement uses TRBV28 and TRBJ1-5; weak D call: TRBD1 (6 bases). Trimming pared 6 bases from V and 3 bases from J, leaving 15 bases between. This CDR3 region has 15 residues. CDR1 is MDHEN and CDR2 is SYDVKM in the germline V gene. The CDR3 sequence is CASSGQGIDNQPQHF. The CDR3 coding sequence is TGTGCCAGCAGCGGGCAGGGGATAGACAATCAGCCCCAGCATTTT.

This clonotype was counted at least ten times. The chain is built from TRBV7-9 and TRBJ2-5, with no clear D. The CDR3 totals 13 residues. Germline lookup yields CDR1 SEHNR and CDR2 FQNEAQ (reference sequence). V was pared by 2 bases and J by 5 bases, with 9 bases between. In nucleotides, the CDR3 is TGTGCCAGCAGCTTATTCGTTGGGGAGACCCAGTACTTC. Protein sequence: CASSLFVGETQYF.